A single sample gave rise to the 16 T cell receptor beta chains below, sequenced in a study of type 1 regulatory T cells. Using its own MiXCR run on the reads, TCRdb lists one record per CDR3 protein. The sample contains over 55,000 distinct CDR3 sequences, about 50% of which appear only once. Which antigens these TCRs recognize remains unknown. The sample was cultured non-Tr1 T cells, either the whole culture or a sorted T cell fraction (not recorded which). These receptors were obtained from a human donor in good health.

The sample holds many counts of this clonotype. The chain links TRBV12-3 or TRBV12-4 to TRBJ2-7; TRBD1 matches at 7 bases. Trimming at V came to 8 bases and at J to 4 bases, leaving 2 bases not matched to a gene. This CDR3 is built from 11 residues. Here the CDR3 DNA reads TGTGCCAGCTCCAGGGGGTACGAGCAGTACTTC. Its translation is CASSRGYEQYF.

This clonotype has a handful of counts. The gene calls are TRBV2 and TRBJ1-5, with D uncertain. The ends were cut back, 7 bases at V and 5 bases at J, with 12 bases in the middle. CDR1 and CDR2 from the germline V gene are SNHLY and FYNNEI. This CDR3 spans 13 amino acids. The CDR3 protein is CASKLQRDQPQHF. The CDR3 nucleotides are TGTGCCAGCAAGCTACAGCGGGATCAGCCCCAGCATTTT.

This clonotype was detected only a few times. The gene calls are TRBV5-1 and TRBJ2-7, with TRBD1 identical over 9 bases. CDR3 length: 15 residues. Trimming removed 1 base from V and 2 bases from J; junction bases left unmatched: 4. CDR1 is SGHRS, CDR2 YFSETQ, per germline. Here the CDR3 reads CASSLQQGAAYEQYF. In nucleotides, the CDR3 is TGCGCCAGCAGCTTGCAACAGGGGGCCGCCTACGAGCAGTACTTC.

The table lists this clonotype with a few counts. The V and J genes are TRBV7-2 and TRBJ2-1, with 10 bases identical to TRBD2. V lost 4 bases, J lost 7 bases, and 16 bases stayed unmatched. The CDR3 is made up of 18 amino acids. Germline CDR1 SGHTA, CDR2 FQGNSA. Written as DNA, the CDR3 is TGTGCCAGCAGCTCCTCCTGGTGGGAGCGGGGGGGCGGAAATGAGCAGTTCTTC. It codes for CASSSSWWERGGGNEQFF.

In its sample, this clonotype was seen a few times. This chain links TRBV20-1 with TRBJ1-6; D uncertain. Germline V gene sequence: CDR1 DFQATT, CDR2 SNEGSKA (reference sequence). This CDR3 spans 18 amino acids. Trimming shortened V by 1 base and J by 6 bases, and 22 bases separated the two germline ends. This CDR3 reads CSARAAGGGISINSPLHF. The CDR3 nucleotides are TGCAGTGCTAGAGCCGCGGGAGGCGGAATTTCGATTAATTCACCCCTCCACTTT.

This clonotype was counted a single time. The chain combines TRBV20-1 with TRBJ1-4; D is undetermined. Trimming pared 3 bases from V and 5 bases from J, leaving 10 bases between. The CDR3 runs 13 residues. The germline V gene has CDR1 DFQATT and CDR2 SNEGSKA (reference sequence). The CDR3 DNA is TGCAGTGCTAGGCGGCAAGGCAATGAAAAACTGTTTTTT. Translation: CSARRQGNEKLFF.

The DNA for the CDR3 is TGTGCCAGCAGCCTCCGACTAGCGGGGGGCCTTCATGAGCAGTTCTTC. Protein sequence: CASSLRLAGGLHEQFF. V gene TRBV7-7 combines with J gene TRBJ2-1; TRBD2 matches 13 bases. V gave up 5 bases and J gave up 8 bases; unmatched junction bases: 9. CDR1 is SSHAT, CDR2 FNYEAQ, per germline (reference sequence). The CDR3 totals 16 residues.

The chain employs TRBV6-2 or TRBV6-3 and TRBJ1-5; D is undetermined. The germline CDR1 and CDR2 sequences are MNHEY and SVGEGT. This CDR3 comprises 14 residues. V was shortened by 6 bases and J by 3 bases, with 12 bases between the two germline ends. CDR3: CASSPRLANQPQHF. CDR3 DNA sequence: TGTGCCAGCAGCCCTCGCTTGGCCAATCAGCCCCAGCATTTT.

The rearrangement joins TRBV5-4 to TRBJ2-2; TRBD1 agrees at 9 bases. Germline assignment: CDR1 SGHNT and CDR2 YYREEE (reference sequence). This CDR3 spans 16 amino acids. J gave up 7 bases and V 5 bases, and 12 bases lay outside the gene matches. In nucleotides, the CDR3 is TGTGCCAGCAGGGCGGACAGGGGAGAAGCGGGCGGGGAGCTGTTTTTT. Its protein product is CASRADRGEAGGELFF. Looking up the rest from reference TRBV5-4 and TRBJ2-2 gives the full variable domain: ETGVTQSPTHLIKTRGQQVTLRCSSQSGHNTVSWYQQALGQGPQFIFQYYREEENGRGNFPPRFSGLQFPNYSSELNVNALELDDSALYLCASRADRGEAGGELFFGEGSRLTVL.

The gene calls are TRBV6-1 and TRBJ1-1, with a weak D call TRBD1 (6 bases). There are 13 residues in the CDR3. Trimming left V 6 bases short and J 10 bases short, with 18 bases between. Germline values: CDR1 MNHNS, CDR2 SASEGT. CDR3 protein: CASRISGELGAFF. The CDR3 DNA follows: TGTGCCAGCAGGATTTCAGGGGAGCTGGGAGCTTTCTTT.

The chain employs TRBV3-1 and TRBJ2-5; no firm D call. The germline CDR1 and CDR2 sequences are LGHDT and YNNKEL (reference sequence). CDR3 length: 13 residues. V lost 1 base and J 3 bases, leaving 6 bases between the germline ends. The CDR3 sequence: CASSQVDEETQYF. In DNA, the CDR3 is TGTGCCAGCAGCCAAGTCGACGAAGAGACCCAGTACTTC.

The chain links TRBV3-1 to TRBJ1-2, with TRBD1 matching 8 bases. The ends lost 5 bases at V and 10 bases at J; junction bases unmatched: 6. CDR1 is LGHDT, CDR2 YNNKEL, per germline (reference sequence). There are 12 residues in the CDR3. CDR3 DNA: TGTGCCAGCAGCTCCAAGACAGGGGCCTACACCTTC. It specifies CASSSKTGAYTF.

With regard to this clonotype: A read error is possible here, since a much larger clone lies one base away. The gene calls are TRBV4-1 and TRBJ2-1; D remains ambiguous. V gave up 0 bases and J gave up 1 base, with 7 bases separating them. CDR3 length: 15 amino acids. From germline, CDR1 is MGHRA and CDR2 YSYEKL. This chain's CDR3 is CASSQEWQSYNEQFF. Written as DNA, the CDR3 is TGCGCCAGCAGCCAAGAATGGCAGTCCTACAATGAGCAGTTCTTC.

V and J are TRBV24-1 and TRBJ1-5, with D hard to call. The germline V and J ends were trimmed by 5 bases and 1 base, with 8 bases remaining between them. Germline values: CDR1 KGHDR, CDR2 SFDVKD. The CDR3 has 14 residues. As DNA, the CDR3 is TGTGCCACCAGTGGAGGAGTAAGCAATCAGCCCCAGCATTTT. Its translation: CATSGGVSNQPQHF.

This clonotype has only a few counts. The gene calls are TRBV5-1 and TRBJ2-1, with TRBD2 identical over 7 bases. Germline CDR1 and CDR2: SGHRS and YFSETQ. There are 15 residues in the CDR3. Germline trimming cut 5 bases from V and 4 bases from J; bases unmatched to any gene: 9. DNA for the CDR3: TGCGCCAGCAGGCCGACTAGCACCTTTTACAATGAGCAGTTCTTC. Translation gives CASRPTSTFYNEQFF.

The chain joins TRBV12-3 or TRBV12-4 to TRBJ2-1; 10 bases fit TRBD2. V was pared by 5 bases and J by 4 bases, with 5 bases of the junction left unmatched. The CDR3 is 15 amino acids. The CDR3 spells CASSPGLAKYNEQFF. The DNA of the CDR3 is TGTGCCAGCAGTCCGGGACTAGCGAAATACAATGAGCAGTTCTTC.